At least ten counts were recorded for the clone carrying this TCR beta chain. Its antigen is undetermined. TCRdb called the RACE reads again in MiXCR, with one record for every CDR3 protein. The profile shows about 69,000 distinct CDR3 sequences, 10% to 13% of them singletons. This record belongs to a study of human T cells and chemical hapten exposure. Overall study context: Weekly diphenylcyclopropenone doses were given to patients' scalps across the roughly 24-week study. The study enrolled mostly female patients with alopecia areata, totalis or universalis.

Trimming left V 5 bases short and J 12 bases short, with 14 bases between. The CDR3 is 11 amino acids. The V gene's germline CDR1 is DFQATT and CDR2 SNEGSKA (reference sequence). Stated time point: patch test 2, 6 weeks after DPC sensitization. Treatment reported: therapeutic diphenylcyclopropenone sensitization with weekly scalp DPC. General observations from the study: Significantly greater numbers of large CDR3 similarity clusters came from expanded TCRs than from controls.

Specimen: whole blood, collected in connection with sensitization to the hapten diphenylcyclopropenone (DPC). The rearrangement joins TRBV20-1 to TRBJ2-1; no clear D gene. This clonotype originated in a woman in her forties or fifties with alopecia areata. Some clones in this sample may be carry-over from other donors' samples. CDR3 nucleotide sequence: TGCAGTGCTCTCCAGGTGGAAGGGCAGTTCTTC. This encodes CSALQVEGQFF.